The 16 T cell receptor beta chains in this list originate from one sample, sequenced in a study of a mutant IDH1 vaccine in newly diagnosed glioma. Time point denoted: baseline, week 1 (first vaccination visit). The treatment is: pre-vaccination baseline after standard-of-care therapy. Clones were read by immunoSEQ multiplex PCR, and TCRdb kept only the in-frame ones, dropping some. The sample shows approximately 92,000 clones, approximately 83% of them seen only once. Material: PBMCs, obtained from a glioma patient treated with radiotherapy, temozolomide or both. The source is a woman aged 50 to 60 with glioma.

The rearrangement joins TRBV5-1 to TRBJ2-5; no clear D gene. Germline V lookup: CDR1 SGHRS, CDR2 YFSETQ. The V gene lost 1 base and the J gene lost 1 base, with 5 bases spanning the gap. The CDR3 is 13 residues long. The CDR3 coding sequence is TGCGCCAGCAGCTTGCAGGTCCAAGAGACCCAGTACTTC. Its translation is CASSLQVQETQYF. The variable domain in full, with the rest retrieved from reference TRBV5-1 and TRBJ2-5, is KAGVTQTPRYLIKTRGQQVTLSCSPISGHRSVSWYQQTPGQGLQFLFEYFSETQRNKGNFPGRFSGRQFSNSRSEMNVSTLELGDSALYLCASSLQVQETQYFGPGTRLLVL.

J is TRBJ2-2 and V is TRBV4-2, with 8 bases that match TRBD2. CDR1 LGHNA and CDR2 YNFKEQ come from the germline V gene. With 4 bases clipped from V and 0 bases from J, the junction kept 7 bases outside the gene matches. The CDR3 totals 17 residues. The CDR3 reads CASSPGGGHANTGELFF. CDR3 DNA sequence: TGTGCCAGCAGCCCCGGGGGGGGACACGCGAACACCGGGGAGCTGTTTTTT.

The chain joins TRBV7-2 to TRBJ2-1, with 8 bases aligning to TRBD1. The V and J ends lost 5 bases and 0 bases, in that order; junction bases with no gene match: 6. Germline V gene sequence: CDR1 SGHTA, CDR2 FQGNSA. CDR3 length: 16 residues. The CDR3 is CASSADRDPSYNEQFF. CDR3 nucleotide sequence: TGTGCCAGCAGCGCGGACAGGGACCCCTCCTACAATGAGCAGTTCTTC.

The rearrangement joins TRBV5-1 to TRBJ1-3; D is possibly TRBD1 (5 bases). The CDR3 extends over 17 amino acids. The V and J ends lost 4 bases and 4 bases respectively, with 21 bases between them. CDR1 is SGHRS, CDR2 YFSETQ, per germline. The CDR3: CASSPNRGGSSGNTIYF. The CDR3 DNA reads as TGCGCCAGCAGCCCCAACCGCGGGGGGTCCTCAGGAAACACCATATATTTT.

The rearrangement uses TRBV4-1 and TRBJ2-3; no reliable D call. Germline values: CDR1 MGHRA, CDR2 YSYEKL. This CDR3 region has 15 residues. Trimming took 1 base from V and 0 from J, leaving 8 bases between them. Written as DNA, the CDR3 is TGCGCCAGCAGCCAAGGGTACAGCAGCACAGATACGCAGTATTTT. Amino acids: CASSQGYSSTDTQYF.

A few counts support this clone. The V and J genes are TRBV30 and TRBJ1-2; TRBD1 might be the D (5 bases). This CDR3 has 12 residues. Deletions cut 1 base from V and 8 bases from J, with 11 bases between. CDR1 and CDR2 from the germline V gene are GTSNPN and SVGIG (reference sequence). This chain's CDR3 is CAWSDRGRGYTF. The CDR3 DNA follows: TGTGCCTGGAGTGACCGGGGCCGGGGCTACACCTTC.

V usage is TRBV6-5 and J usage is TRBJ1-2; D might be TRBD1 (5 bases). V dropped 5 bases and J dropped 4 bases, with 11 bases sitting between them. CDR1 is MNHEY, CDR2 SVGAGI, per germline. This CDR3 is 13 amino acids long. As DNA, the CDR3 is TGTGCCAGCAGTATGGGGGGACTCTATGGCTACACCTTC. It translates to CASSMGGLYGYTF.

In DNA, the CDR3 is TGTGCCAGCAGTGAACAGAGCAGGGGCTTGGGTCAGCCCCAGCATTTT. Protein: CASSEQSRGLGQPQHF. This sequence joins TRBV6-1 and TRBJ1-5; weak D call: TRBD1 (6 bases). Germline CDR1 is MNHNS and CDR2 is SASEGT. This CDR3 has 16 amino acids. V was trimmed by 2 bases and J by 6 bases, leaving 17 bases between them.

The chain couples TRBV6-5 to TRBJ1-2, with D perhaps matching TRBD1 (5 bases). Trimming took 1 base from V and 4 from J, leaving 7 bases between them. Germline V lookup: CDR1 MNHEY, CDR2 SVGAGI. The CDR3 totals 13 residues. CDR3 nucleotides: TGTGCCAGCAGTTACTATGGGACCTATGGCTACACCTTC. Amino acid sequence: CASSYYGTYGYTF.

This clone was observed a few times. The V and J genes are TRBV19 and TRBJ1-5, with a weak D call TRBD1 (6 bases). V was shortened by 2 bases and J by 5 bases, with 13 bases between the two germline ends. Per germline, CDR1 LNHDA and CDR2 SQIVND (reference sequence). CDR3 length: 15 residues. The CDR3 bases are TGTGCCAGTAGTATATTCACAGGGATTGATCAGCCCCAGCATTTT. It encodes CASSIFTGIDQPQHF.

The V and J genes are TRBV6-6 and TRBJ2-7; D remains ambiguous. The germline V and J ends were trimmed by 2 bases and 6 bases, with 2 bases remaining between them. This CDR3 spans 10 amino acids. Per the germline V gene, CDR1 is MNHNY and CDR2 is SVGAGI (reference sequence). The CDR3 DNA reads as TGTGCCAGCAGTTACGGCGAGCAGTACTTC. This codes for CASSYGEQYF.

The chain uses TRBV4-1 and TRBJ1-3; unclear D gene. The CDR3 runs to 14 residues. V lost 2 bases to trimming and J lost 0 bases, with 5 bases between them. Per the germline V gene, CDR1 is MGHRA and CDR2 is YSYEKL. CDR3 sequence reads: CASSQTGSGNTIYF. DNA for the CDR3: TGCGCCAGCAGCCAAACGGGCTCTGGAAACACCATATATTTT.

V usage is TRBV9 and J usage is TRBJ1-6, with D unresolved. Germline CDR1 SGDLS, CDR2 YYNGEE. The ends were cut back, 3 bases at V and 7 bases at J, with 11 bases in the middle. The CDR3 is made up of 14 amino acids. The CDR3 nucleotides are TGTGCCAGCAGCGCACTAGGAGGGAATTCACCCCTCCACTTT. The encoded protein is CASSALGGNSPLHF.

This clone was picked up a small number of times. V is TRBV29-1 and J is TRBJ1-1; D might be TRBD1 (6 bases). Deletions cut 4 bases from V and 5 bases from J, with 8 bases between. Germline CDR1 SQVTM, CDR2 ANQGSEA. CDR3 length equals 11 residues. For the CDR3, the DNA is TGCAGCGTTGGGGGGCGGACTGAAGCTTTCTTT. Translating it yields CSVGGRTEAFF.

The V call is TRBV30, the J call TRBJ1-4, with D maybe TRBD1 (5 bases). Germline values: CDR1 GTSNPN, CDR2 SVGIG (reference sequence). Trimming left V 0 bases short and J 8 bases short, with 10 bases between. This CDR3 comprises 13 residues. The CDR3 DNA follows: TGTGCCTGGAGTGTTGGGACTGGAGAAAAACTGTTTTTT. This gives the protein CAWSVGTGEKLFF.

V is TRBV5-4 and J is TRBJ1-6; possible D gene TRBD1, 5 bases. The CDR3 extends over 15 amino acids. CDR1 is SGHNT and CDR2 is YYREEE in the germline V gene (reference sequence). Trimming cost V 3 bases and J 6 bases, with 13 bases left between them. The CDR3 sequence: CASSWGGALNSPLHF. For the CDR3, the DNA is TGTGCCAGCAGCTGGGGTGGGGCCCTTAATTCACCCCTCCACTTT.